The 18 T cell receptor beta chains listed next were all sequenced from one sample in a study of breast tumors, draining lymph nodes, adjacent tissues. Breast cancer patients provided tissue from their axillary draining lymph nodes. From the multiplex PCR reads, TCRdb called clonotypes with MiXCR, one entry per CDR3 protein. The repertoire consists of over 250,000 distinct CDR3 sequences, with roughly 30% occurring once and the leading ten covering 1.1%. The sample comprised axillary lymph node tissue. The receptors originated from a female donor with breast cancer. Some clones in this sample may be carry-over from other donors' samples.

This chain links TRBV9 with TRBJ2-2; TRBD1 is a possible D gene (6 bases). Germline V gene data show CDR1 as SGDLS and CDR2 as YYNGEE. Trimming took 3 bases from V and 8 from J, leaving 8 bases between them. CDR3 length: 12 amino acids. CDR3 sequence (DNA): TGTGCCAGCAGCGCCGGGACAGGGGAGCTGTTTTTT. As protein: CASSAGTGELFF.

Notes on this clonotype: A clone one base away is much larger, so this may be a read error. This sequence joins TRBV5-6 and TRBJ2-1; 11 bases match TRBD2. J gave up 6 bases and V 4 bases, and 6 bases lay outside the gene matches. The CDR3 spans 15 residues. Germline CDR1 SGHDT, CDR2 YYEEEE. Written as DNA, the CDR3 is TGTGCCAGCAGCCCCGGGACTAGCGGATTCAATGAGCAGTTCTTC. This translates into CASSPGTSGFNEQFF.

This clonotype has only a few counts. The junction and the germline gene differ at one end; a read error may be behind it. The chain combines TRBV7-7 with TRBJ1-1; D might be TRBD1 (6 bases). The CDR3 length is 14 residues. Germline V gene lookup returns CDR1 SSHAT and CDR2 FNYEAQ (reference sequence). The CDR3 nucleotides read TGTGCTAGCAGCTTCGACAGGAAGAACACTGAAGCTTTCTTT. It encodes CASSFDRKNTEAFF.

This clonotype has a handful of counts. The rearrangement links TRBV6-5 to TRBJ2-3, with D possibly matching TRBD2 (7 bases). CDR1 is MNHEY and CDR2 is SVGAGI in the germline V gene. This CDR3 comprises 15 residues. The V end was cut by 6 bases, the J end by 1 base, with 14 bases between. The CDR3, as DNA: TGTGCCAGCAGCCCCGGAGGGGGGGGCACAGATACGCAGTATTTT. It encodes CASSPGGGGTDTQYF.

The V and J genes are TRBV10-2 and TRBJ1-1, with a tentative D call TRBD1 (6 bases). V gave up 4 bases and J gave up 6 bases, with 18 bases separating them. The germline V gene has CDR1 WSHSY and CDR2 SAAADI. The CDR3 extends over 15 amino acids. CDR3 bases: TGCGCCAGCAGTGGCCCCGAGGGGGGGCGCTCTGAAGCTTTCTTT. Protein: CASSGPEGGRSEAFF.

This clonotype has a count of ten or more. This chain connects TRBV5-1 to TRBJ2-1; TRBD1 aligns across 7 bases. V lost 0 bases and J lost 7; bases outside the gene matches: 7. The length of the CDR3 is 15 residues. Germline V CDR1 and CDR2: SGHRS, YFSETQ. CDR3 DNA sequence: TGCGCCAGCAGCTTGGCGGGACAGCCGTCGAATGAGCAGTTCTTC. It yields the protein CASSLAGQPSNEQFF.

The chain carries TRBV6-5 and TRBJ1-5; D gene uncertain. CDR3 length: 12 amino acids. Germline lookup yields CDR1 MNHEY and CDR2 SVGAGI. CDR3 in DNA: TGTGCTAGTGAAGGGTCCAACCAGCCCCAGCATTTT. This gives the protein CASEGSNQPQHF.

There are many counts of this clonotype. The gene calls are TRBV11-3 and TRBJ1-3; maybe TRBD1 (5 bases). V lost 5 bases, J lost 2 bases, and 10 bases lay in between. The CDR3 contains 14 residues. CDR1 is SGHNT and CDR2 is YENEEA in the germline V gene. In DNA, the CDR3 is TGTGCCAGCAGCCCAGGACACGCTGGAAACACCATATATTTT. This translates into CASSPGHAGNTIYF.

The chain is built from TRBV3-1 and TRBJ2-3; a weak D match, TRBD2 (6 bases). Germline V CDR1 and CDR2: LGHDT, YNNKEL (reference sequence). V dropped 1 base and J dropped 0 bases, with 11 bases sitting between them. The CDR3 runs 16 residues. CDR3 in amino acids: CASSQGLASSTDTQYF. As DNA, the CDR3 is TGTGCCAGCAGCCAAGGTCTAGCGTCCAGCACAGATACGCAGTATTTT.

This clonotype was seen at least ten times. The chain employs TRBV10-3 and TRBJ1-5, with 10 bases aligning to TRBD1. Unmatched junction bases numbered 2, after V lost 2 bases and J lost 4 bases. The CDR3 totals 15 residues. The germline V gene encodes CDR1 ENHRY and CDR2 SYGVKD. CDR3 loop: CAISETGQGNQPQHF. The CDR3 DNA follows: TGTGCCATCAGTGAGACGGGACAGGGGAATCAGCCCCAGCATTTT.

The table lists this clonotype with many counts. CDR3 sequence (DNA): TGTGCCACCAGCACGGGGGTCAATGAGCAGTTCTTC. Translation gives CATSTGVNEQFF. This chain links TRBV6-5 with TRBJ2-1; D perhaps matches TRBD2 (6 bases). CDR1 and CDR2 from the germline V gene are MNHEY and SVGAGI. V dropped 10 bases and J dropped 6 bases, with 13 bases sitting between them. The CDR3 is 12 residues long.

CDR3 loop: CATGRTSAGGANVLTF. The CDR3 DNA reads as TGTGCCACCGGGAGGACATCCGCAGGTGGGGCCAACGTCCTGACTTTC. The chain couples TRBV15 to TRBJ1-3, with D possibly matching TRBD2 (6 bases). The J call may not be correct, given that the DNA end is closer to TRBJ2-6. The CDR3 spans 16 residues. Germline V gene sequence: CDR1 LNHNV, CDR2 YYDKDF (reference sequence).

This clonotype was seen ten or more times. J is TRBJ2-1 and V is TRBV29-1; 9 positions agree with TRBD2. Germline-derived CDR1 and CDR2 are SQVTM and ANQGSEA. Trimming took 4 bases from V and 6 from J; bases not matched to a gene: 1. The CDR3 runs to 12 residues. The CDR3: CSVVGLANEQFF. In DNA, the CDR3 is TGCAGCGTTGTGGGACTAGCCAATGAGCAGTTCTTC.

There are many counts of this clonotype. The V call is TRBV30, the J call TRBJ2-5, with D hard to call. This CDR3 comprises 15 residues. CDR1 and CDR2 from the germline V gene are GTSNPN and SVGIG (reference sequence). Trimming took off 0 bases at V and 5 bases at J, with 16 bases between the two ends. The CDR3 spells CAWSVIRWAAETQYF. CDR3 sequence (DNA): TGTGCCTGGAGTGTAATACGTTGGGCGGCGGAGACCCAGTACTTC.

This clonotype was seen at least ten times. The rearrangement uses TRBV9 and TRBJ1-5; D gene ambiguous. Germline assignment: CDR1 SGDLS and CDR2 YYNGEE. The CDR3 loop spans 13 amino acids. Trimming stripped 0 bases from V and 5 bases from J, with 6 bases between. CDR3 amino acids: CASSVGVDQPQHF. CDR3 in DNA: TGTGCCAGCAGCGTAGGGGTAGATCAGCCCCAGCATTTT. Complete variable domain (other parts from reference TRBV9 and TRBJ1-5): DSGVTQTPKHLITATGQRVTLRCSPRSGDLSVYWYQQSLDQGLQFLIQYYNGEERAKGNILERFSAQQFPDLHSELNLSSLELGDSALYFCASSVGVDQPQHFGDGTRLSIL.

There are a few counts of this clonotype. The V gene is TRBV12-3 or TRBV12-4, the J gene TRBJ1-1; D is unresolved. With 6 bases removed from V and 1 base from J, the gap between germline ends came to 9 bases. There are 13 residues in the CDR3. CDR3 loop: CASSSTANTEAFF. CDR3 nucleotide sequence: TGTGCCAGCAGCTCTACAGCGAACACTGAAGCTTTCTTT.

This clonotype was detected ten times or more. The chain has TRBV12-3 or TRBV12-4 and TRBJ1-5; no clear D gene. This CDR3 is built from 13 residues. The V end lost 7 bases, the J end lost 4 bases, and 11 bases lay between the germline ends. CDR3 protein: CASTGTGNQPQHF. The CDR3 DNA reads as TGTGCCAGCACAGGCACGGGAAATCAGCCCCAGCATTTT.

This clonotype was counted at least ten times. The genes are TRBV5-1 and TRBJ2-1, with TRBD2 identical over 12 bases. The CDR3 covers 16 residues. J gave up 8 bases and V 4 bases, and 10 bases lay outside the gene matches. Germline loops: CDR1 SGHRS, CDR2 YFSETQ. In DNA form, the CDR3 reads TGCGCCAGCAGCCCACGGACTAGCGGGGTCTCGGATGAGCAGTTCTTC. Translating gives CASSPRTSGVSDEQFF.